This record covers a single T cell receptor (beta chain). What it binds is not known. Additional DNA sequences in this sample encode the identical CDR3. This specimen comes from a study of T cells in narcolepsy. TCRdb's table, derived via immunoSEQ multiplex PCR, lists solely in-frame clones and lacks some. In the table there are around 22,000 clones, approximately 82% of which are singletons. The CDR3 is made up of 15 amino acids. The germline V gene has CDR1 SGHRS and CDR2 YFSETQ. The V segment lost 4 bases and the J segment 0 bases; nucleotides outside the gene matches: 4. Findings and limits, study-wide: No autoreactive T cell clone sequences appeared in some memory CD4+ repertoires. Autoreactive HCRT-specific and TRIB2-specific clonotypes were marked in same-patient CSF-versus-blood CD4+ comparisons.

The sequencing sample was made of memory (CD45RA-) CD4+ T cells from blood. The sequence came from a human donor in good health. V is TRBV5-1 and J is TRBJ2-3; 8 nucleotides agree with TRBD1. The CDR3 DNA is TGCGCCAGCAGCACGGGACAGGCCAGCACAGATACGCAGTATTTT. Its translation: CASSTGQASTDTQYF.